The 16 T cell receptor beta chains reported below all come from one sample, sequenced in a study of T-cell reconstitution after alpha-beta-depleted transplantation in children. The TCRbeta library was prepared with unique molecular identifiers. Each CDR3 protein is one row after TCRdb ran MiXCR on the PCR reads. The sample lists roughly 70,000 distinct CDR3 sequences, roughly 4.4% occurring once. The material sequenced was PBMCs, mostly from graft donor cells, taken 180 days after TCRalphabeta/CD19-depleted stem cell transplant. These receptors were taken from a boy younger than two who had a stem cell transplant for acute myeloid leukemia, so the T cells may come from the graft donor.

Ten or more counts support this clonotype. The chain links TRBV7-8 to TRBJ2-3, with no clear D. This CDR3 is built from 14 residues. Germline loops: CDR1 SGHVS, CDR2 FQNEAQ. V was trimmed by 8 bases and J by 2 bases, leaving 14 bases between them. CDR3 in amino acids: CASLGRTFTDTQYF. The CDR3 region has the DNA TGTGCCAGCCTTGGGCGGACCTTCACAGATACGCAGTATTTT.

In this sample, this clonotype turned up many times. The V and J genes are TRBV28 and TRBJ2-1; the match to TRBD2 covers 7 bases. The CDR3 has 14 residues. Losses at the gene ends were 7 bases for V and 2 bases for J; bases not matched to a gene: 5. CDR1 and CDR2 (germline): MDHEN, SYDVKM. CDR3 coding DNA: TGTGCCAGCAAGCGGGAAGGGGCCTACAATGAGCAGTTCTTC. It is translated as CASKREGAYNEQFF. Together with reference TRBV28 and TRBJ2-1, the CDR3 gives the full variable domain: DVKVTQSSRYLVKRTGEKVFLECVQDMDHENMFWYRQDPGLGLRLIYFSYDVKMKEKGDIPEGYSVSREKKERFSLILESASTNQTSMYLCASKREGAYNEQFFGPGTRLTVL.

This clonotype was observed at least ten times. This chain joins TRBV5-1 and TRBJ2-1, with 12 bases aligning to TRBD2. V was clipped by 4 bases and J by 3 bases; unmatched bases: 11. Germline V CDR1 and CDR2: SGHRS, YFSETQ. The CDR3 consists of 18 residues. The CDR3: CASSHRGLLAGGYNEQFF. CDR3 DNA sequence: TGCGCCAGCAGCCACCGGGGCTTACTAGCGGGGGGCTACAATGAGCAGTTCTTC.

This clonotype was observed at least ten times. The chain links TRBV27 to TRBJ2-4; D gene unclear. This CDR3 is 14 amino acids long. V was shortened by 6 bases and J by 0 bases, with 9 bases between the two germline ends. Germline V lookup: CDR1 MNHEY, CDR2 SMNVEV (reference sequence). CDR3 protein: CASSGRLAKNIQYF. For the CDR3, the DNA is TGTGCCAGCAGCGGGCGTCTAGCCAAAAACATTCAGTACTTC.

This clonotype was found many times. This chain joins TRBV6-5 and TRBJ2-7; 7 nucleotides line up with TRBD1. Germline CDR1 reads MNHEY; CDR2 reads SVGAGI. This CDR3 has 13 residues. V lost 2 bases and J lost 3; bases outside the gene matches: 1. CDR3 DNA sequence: TGTGCCAGCAGTTACCGACAGGGCTACGAGCAGTACGTC. It encodes CASSYRQGYEQYV.

Ten or more counts support this clonotype. This chain links TRBV6-2 or TRBV6-3 with TRBJ2-1, with 7 nucleotides matching TRBD1. The germline V gene has CDR1 MNHEY and CDR2 SVGEGT. The CDR3 is 20 residues long. The ends lost 2 bases at V and 7 bases at J; junction bases unmatched: 23. Here the CDR3 DNA reads TGTGCCAGCAGTTACAATCTTTACTCGTCCATCTCAGGGGGTCGGAATGAGCAGTTCTTC. This codes for CASSYNLYSSISGGRNEQFF.

This clonotype came up many times. The genes are TRBV7-9 and TRBJ1-1; 8 nucleotides line up with TRBD1. The germline CDR1 and CDR2 sequences are SEHNR and FQNEAQ (reference sequence). The V segment lost 2 bases and the J segment 7 bases; nucleotides outside the gene matches: 3. This CDR3 spans 13 amino acids. The CDR3 sequence: CASSLTGGSEAFF. The CDR3 DNA sequence: TGTGCCAGCAGCTTAACAGGGGGAAGTGAAGCTTTCTTT.

This chain connects TRBV7-2 to TRBJ2-1; D gene unclear. This CDR3 is built from 15 residues. V was trimmed by 0 bases and J by 2 bases, leaving 8 bases between them. Per the germline V gene, CDR1 is SGHTA and CDR2 is FQGNSA. The CDR3 loop reads CASSLAPPPYNEQFF. The CDR3 bases are TGTGCCAGCAGCTTAGCCCCCCCCCCCTACAATGAGCAGTTCTTC.

This clonotype appeared many times. The chain recombines TRBV20-1 with TRBJ2-3; 12 bases fit TRBD2. With V trimmed by 2 bases and J by 5 bases, 11 bases remained unmatched. The germline V gene has CDR1 DFQATT and CDR2 SNEGSKA (reference sequence). The CDR3 has 17 residues. The CDR3 loop reads CSARFASGGAGVDTQYF. DNA for the CDR3: TGCAGTGCTAGATTCGCTAGCGGGGGGGCCGGAGTAGATACGCAGTATTTT.

This clonotype was observed many times. The chain combines TRBV6-1 with TRBJ2-1, with 11 bases aligning to TRBD1. The CDR3 length is 16 residues. Trimming cost V 6 bases and J 7 bases; bases outside gene matches: 11. Germline loops: CDR1 MNHNS, CDR2 SASEGT. CDR3 sequence: CASRRLGQGAGNEQFF. DNA of the CDR3: TGTGCCAGCAGGCGACTCGGACAGGGGGCGGGAAATGAGCAGTTCTTC.

With respect to this clonotype: A read error may explain this, as a much larger clone is one base away. The chain couples TRBV30 to TRBJ2-4; no definite D call. CDR3 length: 16 amino acids. The germline V gene encodes CDR1 GTSNPN and CDR2 SVGIG (reference sequence). DNA of the CDR3: TGTGCCTGGAGTGTCTACAGCGTGAGGACCAAAAACATTCAGCACTTC. Translating gives CAWSVYSVRTKNIQHF.

This clonotype was counted ten times or more. The rearrangement joins TRBV7-2 to TRBJ1-4, with D possibly TRBD1 on 6 matching bases. Trimming pared 5 bases from V and 4 bases from J, leaving 14 bases between. This CDR3 has 15 amino acids. The germline CDR1 and CDR2 sequences are SGHTA and FQGNSA. CDR3 amino acids: CASSTTGKLNEKLFF. CDR3 sequence (DNA): TGTGCCAGCAGCACTACAGGGAAACTTAATGAAAAACTGTTTTTT. The full variable domain, its missing parts supplied by reference TRBV7-2 and TRBJ1-4, is GAGVSQSPSNKVTEKGKDVELRCDPISGHTALYWYRQSLGQGLEFLIYFQGNSAPDKSGLPSDRFSAERTGGSVSTLTIQRTQQEDSAVYLCASSTTGKLNEKLFFGSGTQLSVL.

This clonotype turned up a few times. The chain couples TRBV6-1 to TRBJ2-3, with 7 bases matching TRBD1. This CDR3 is built from 14 residues. The V and J ends lost 6 bases and 0 bases, in that order; junction bases with no gene match: 3. Germline V CDR1 and CDR2: MNHNS, SASEGT. The CDR3 nucleotides read TGTGCCAGCAGCCGACAGGGTAGCACAGATACGCAGTATTTT. It codes for CASSRQGSTDTQYF.

This clonotype was counted many times. This sequence joins TRBV7-2 and TRBJ2-3; 10 bases line up with TRBD2. V gave up 2 bases and J gave up 6 bases; unmatched junction bases: 8. Germline CDR1 and CDR2: SGHTA and FQGNSA. The CDR3 loop spans 16 amino acids. The CDR3 sequence: CASSLHRAGGADTQYF. The CDR3 nucleotides are TGTGCCAGCAGCTTACACCGAGCGGGGGGGGCGGATACGCAGTATTTT.

In this sample, this clonotype turned up many times. The CDR3: CASSLPGRVGYTF. The CDR3 region has the DNA TGTGCCAGCAGTCTGCCAGGTCGGGTTGGCTACACCTTC. This chain joins TRBV12-3 or TRBV12-4 and TRBJ1-2; unclear D gene. The ends were cut back, 5 bases at V and 7 bases at J, with 14 bases in the middle. The CDR3 is 13 amino acids.

This clonotype has at least ten counts. The chain links TRBV11-3 to TRBJ2-5; D uncertain. The V gene lost 8 bases and the J gene lost 5 bases, with 12 bases spanning the gap. The CDR3 loop spans 12 amino acids. Germline V gene lookup returns CDR1 SGHNT and CDR2 YENEEA. This CDR3 reads CASGLTWETQYF. The CDR3 DNA follows: TGTGCCAGCGGCCTCACGTGGGAGACCCAGTACTTC.